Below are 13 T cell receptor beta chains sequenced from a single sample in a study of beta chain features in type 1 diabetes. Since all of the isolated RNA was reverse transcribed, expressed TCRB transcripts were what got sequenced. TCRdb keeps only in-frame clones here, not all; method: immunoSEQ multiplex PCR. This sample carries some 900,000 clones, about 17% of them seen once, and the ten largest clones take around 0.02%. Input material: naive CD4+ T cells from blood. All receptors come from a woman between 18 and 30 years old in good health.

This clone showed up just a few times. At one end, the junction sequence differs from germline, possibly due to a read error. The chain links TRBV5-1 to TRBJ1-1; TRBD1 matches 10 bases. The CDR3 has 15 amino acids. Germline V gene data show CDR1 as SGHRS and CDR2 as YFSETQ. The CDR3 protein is CASRLEMGQGSEAFF. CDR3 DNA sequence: TGCGCCAGCAGGTTGGAAATGGGACAGGGGAGTGAAGCTTTCTTT.

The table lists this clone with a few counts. The CDR3 region is CSVERDRGDEQYF. The CDR3 nucleotides are TGCAGCGTTGAAAGAGACAGGGGAGACGAGCAGTACTTC. The chain has TRBV29-1 and TRBJ2-5; 8 bases are a match to TRBD1. The J call may be faulty, since TRBJ2-7 better matches the DNA end. CDR1 is SQVTM, CDR2 ANQGSEA, per germline. The CDR3 runs 13 residues.

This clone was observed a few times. Here the CDR3 reads CASSLLAATYNEQFF. The CDR3 nucleotides are TGTGCCAGCTCACTACTAGCGGCCACCTACAATGAGCAGTTCTTC. The chain carries TRBV18 and TRBJ2-1, with 8 bases fitting TRBD2. Germline V CDR1 and CDR2: KGHSH, LQKENI. The CDR3 consists of 15 residues. The ends lost 4 bases at V and 2 bases at J; junction bases unmatched: 4.

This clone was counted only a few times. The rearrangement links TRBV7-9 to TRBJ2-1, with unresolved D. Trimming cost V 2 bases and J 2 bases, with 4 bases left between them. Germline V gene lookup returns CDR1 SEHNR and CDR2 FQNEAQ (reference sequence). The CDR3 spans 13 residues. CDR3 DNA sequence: TGTGCCAGCAGCTTAAACCCCTACAATGAGCAGTTCTTC. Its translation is CASSLNPYNEQFF.

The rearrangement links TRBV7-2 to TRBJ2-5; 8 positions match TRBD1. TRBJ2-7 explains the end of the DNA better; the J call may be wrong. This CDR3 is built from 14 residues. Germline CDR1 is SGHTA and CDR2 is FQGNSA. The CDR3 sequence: CASSLGQDPYEQYF. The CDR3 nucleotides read TGTGCCAGCAGCTTGGGACAGGACCCCTACGAGCAGTACTTC.

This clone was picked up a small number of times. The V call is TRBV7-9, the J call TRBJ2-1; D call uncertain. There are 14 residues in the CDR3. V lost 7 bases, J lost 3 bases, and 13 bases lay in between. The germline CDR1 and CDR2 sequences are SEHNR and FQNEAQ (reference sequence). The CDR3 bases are TGTGCCAGCAAGCTTACAGCGCTCTACAATGAGCAGTTCTTC. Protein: CASKLTALYNEQFF. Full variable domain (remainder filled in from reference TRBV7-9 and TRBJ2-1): DTGVSQNPRHKITKRGQNVTFRCDPISEHNRLYWYRQTLGQGPEFLTYFQNEAQLEKSRLLSDRFSAERPKGSFSTLEIQRTEQGDSAMYLCASKLTALYNEQFFGPGTRLTVL.

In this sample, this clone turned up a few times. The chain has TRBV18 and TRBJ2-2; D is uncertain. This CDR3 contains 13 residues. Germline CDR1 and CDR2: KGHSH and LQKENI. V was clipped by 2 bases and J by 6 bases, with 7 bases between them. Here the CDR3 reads CASSPSLAGELFF. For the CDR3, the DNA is TGTGCCAGCTCACCAAGCTTAGCCGGGGAGCTGTTTTTT.

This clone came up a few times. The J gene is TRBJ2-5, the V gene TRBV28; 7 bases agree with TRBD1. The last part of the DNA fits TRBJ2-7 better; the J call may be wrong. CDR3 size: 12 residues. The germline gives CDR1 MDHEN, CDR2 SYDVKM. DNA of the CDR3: TGTGCCAGCAGGGTGACAGGGTACGAGCAGTACTTC. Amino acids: CASRVTGYEQYF.

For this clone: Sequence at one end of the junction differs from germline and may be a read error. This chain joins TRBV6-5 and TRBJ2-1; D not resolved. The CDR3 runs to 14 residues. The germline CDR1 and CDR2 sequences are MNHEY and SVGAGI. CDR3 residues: CASTLRASFNEQFF. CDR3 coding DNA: TGTGCCAGCACACTGAGAGCCTCCTTCAATGAGCAGTTCTTC.

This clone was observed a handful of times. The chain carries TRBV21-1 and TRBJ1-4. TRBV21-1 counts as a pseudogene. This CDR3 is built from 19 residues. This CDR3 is CASSKVYRRGGPDNEKLFF. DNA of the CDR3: TGTGCCAGCAGCAAAGTATACCGGCGAGGAGGGCCGGATAATGAAAAACTGTTTTTT.

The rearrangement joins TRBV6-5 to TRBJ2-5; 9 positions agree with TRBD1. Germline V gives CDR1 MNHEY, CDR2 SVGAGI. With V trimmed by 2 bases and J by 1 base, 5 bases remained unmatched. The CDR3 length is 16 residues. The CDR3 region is CASSYRGQGVQETQYF. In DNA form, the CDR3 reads TGTGCCAGCAGTTACCGGGGACAGGGCGTCCAAGAGACCCAGTACTTC.

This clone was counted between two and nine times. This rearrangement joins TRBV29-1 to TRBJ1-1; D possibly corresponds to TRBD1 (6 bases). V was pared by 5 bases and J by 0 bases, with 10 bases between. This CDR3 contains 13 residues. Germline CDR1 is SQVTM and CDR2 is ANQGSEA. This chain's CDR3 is CSVCRDMNTEAFF. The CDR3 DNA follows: TGCAGCGTTTGCAGGGACATGAACACTGAAGCTTTCTTT.

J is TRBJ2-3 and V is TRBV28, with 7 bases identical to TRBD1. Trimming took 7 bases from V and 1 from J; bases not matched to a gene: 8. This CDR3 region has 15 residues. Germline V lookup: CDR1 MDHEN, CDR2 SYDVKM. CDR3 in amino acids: CASKATGYGTDTQYF. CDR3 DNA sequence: TGTGCCAGCAAAGCGACAGGGTATGGCACAGATACGCAGTATTTT.